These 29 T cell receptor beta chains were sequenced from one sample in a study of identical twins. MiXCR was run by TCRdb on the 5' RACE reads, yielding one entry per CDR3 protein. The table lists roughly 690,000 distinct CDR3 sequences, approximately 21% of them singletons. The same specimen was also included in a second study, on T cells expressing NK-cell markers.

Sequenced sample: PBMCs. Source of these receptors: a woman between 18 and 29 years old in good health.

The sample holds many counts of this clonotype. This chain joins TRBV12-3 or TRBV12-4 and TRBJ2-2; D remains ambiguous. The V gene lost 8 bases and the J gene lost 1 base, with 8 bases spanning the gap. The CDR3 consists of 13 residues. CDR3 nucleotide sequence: TGTGCCAGCCGTAAGGGGAACACCGGGGAGCTGTTTTTT. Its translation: CASRKGNTGELFF.

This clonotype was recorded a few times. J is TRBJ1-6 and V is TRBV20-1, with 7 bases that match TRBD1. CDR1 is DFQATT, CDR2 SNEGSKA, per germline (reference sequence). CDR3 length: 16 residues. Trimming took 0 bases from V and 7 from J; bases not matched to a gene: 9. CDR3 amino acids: CSARDPTSGGNSPLHF. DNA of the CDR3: TGCAGTGCTAGAGACCCGACTTCAGGGGGAAATTCACCCCTCCACTTT.

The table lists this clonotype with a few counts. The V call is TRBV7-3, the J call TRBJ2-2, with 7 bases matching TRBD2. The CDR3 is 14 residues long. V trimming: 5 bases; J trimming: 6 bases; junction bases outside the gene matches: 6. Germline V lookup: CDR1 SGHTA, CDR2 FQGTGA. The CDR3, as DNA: TGTGCCAGCAGCCGACTAGCTTACGCCGGGGAGCTGTTTTTT. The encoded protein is CASSRLAYAGELFF.

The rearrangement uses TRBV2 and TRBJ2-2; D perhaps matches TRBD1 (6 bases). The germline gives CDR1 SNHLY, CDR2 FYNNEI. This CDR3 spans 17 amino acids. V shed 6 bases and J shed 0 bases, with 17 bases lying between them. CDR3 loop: CASRTSSWGPNTGELFF. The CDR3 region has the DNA TGTGCCAGCAGAACGTCGTCCTGGGGGCCGAACACCGGGGAGCTGTTTTTT. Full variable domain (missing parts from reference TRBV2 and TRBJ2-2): EPEVTQTPSHQVTQMGQEVILRCVPISNHLYFYWYRQILGQKVEFLVSFYNNEISEKSEIFDDQFSVERPDGSNFTLKIRSTKLEDSAMYFCASRTSSWGPNTGELFFGEGSRLTVL.

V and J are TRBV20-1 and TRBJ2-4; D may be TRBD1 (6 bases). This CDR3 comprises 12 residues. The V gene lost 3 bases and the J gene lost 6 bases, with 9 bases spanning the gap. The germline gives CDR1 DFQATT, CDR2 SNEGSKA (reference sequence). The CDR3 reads CSARGAVNIQYF. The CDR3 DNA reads TGCAGTGCTAGGGGGGCTGTAAACATTCAGTACTTC.

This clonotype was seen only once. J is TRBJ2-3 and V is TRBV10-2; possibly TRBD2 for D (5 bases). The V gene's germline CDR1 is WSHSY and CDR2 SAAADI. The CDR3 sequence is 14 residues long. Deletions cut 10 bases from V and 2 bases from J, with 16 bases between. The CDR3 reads CATGNGILTDTQYF. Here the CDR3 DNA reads TGCGCCACCGGGAACGGGATACTCACAGATACGCAGTATTTT.

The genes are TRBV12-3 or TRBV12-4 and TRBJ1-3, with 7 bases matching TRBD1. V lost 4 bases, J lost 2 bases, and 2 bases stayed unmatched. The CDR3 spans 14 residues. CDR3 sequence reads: CASSSQGAGNTIYF. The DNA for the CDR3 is TGTGCCAGCAGTTCCCAGGGGGCTGGAAACACCATATATTTT.

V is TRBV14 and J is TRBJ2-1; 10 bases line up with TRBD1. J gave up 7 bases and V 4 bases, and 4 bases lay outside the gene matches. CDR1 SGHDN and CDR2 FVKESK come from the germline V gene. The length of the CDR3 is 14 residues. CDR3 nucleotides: TGTGCCAGCAGCCCCTGGGACAGGGGAAATGAGCAGTTCTTC. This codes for CASSPWDRGNEQFF.

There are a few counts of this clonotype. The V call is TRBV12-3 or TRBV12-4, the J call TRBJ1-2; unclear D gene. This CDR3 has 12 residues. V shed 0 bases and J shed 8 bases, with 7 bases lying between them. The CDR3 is CASSLAKAGYTF. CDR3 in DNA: TGTGCCAGCAGTTTAGCCAAGGCGGGCTACACCTTC.

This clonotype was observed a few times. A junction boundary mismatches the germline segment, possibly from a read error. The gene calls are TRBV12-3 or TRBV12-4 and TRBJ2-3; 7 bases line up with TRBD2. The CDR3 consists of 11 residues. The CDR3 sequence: CASQVTSATHF. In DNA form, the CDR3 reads TGTGCCAGCCAAGTAACTAGCGCGACTCATTTT.

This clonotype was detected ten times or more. The CDR3 sequence is CSARAHSSYNEQFF. The CDR3 region has the DNA TGCAGTGCTAGAGCCCACTCGAGCTACAATGAGCAGTTCTTC. This chain connects TRBV20-1 to TRBJ2-1; no clear D gene. Germline loops: CDR1 DFQATT, CDR2 SNEGSKA (reference sequence). CDR3 length: 14 residues. The V and J ends lost 1 base and 3 bases respectively, with 10 bases between them.

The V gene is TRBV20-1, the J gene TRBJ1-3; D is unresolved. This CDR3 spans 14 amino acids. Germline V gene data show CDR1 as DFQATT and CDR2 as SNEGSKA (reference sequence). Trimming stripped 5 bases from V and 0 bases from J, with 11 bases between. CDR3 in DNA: TGCAGTGCTGAACGGATGAGCTCTGGAAACACCATATATTTT. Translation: CSAERMSSGNTIYF.

The CDR3 DNA is TGCAGTGCCCCGGGCCCAGACAATGAGCAGTTCTTC. Translating gives CSAPGPDNEQFF. The chain has TRBV20-1 and TRBJ2-1; D call uncertain. The CDR3 length is 12 residues. V gave up 6 bases and J gave up 5 bases, with 11 bases separating them. Germline V gene data show CDR1 as DFQATT and CDR2 as SNEGSKA (reference sequence).

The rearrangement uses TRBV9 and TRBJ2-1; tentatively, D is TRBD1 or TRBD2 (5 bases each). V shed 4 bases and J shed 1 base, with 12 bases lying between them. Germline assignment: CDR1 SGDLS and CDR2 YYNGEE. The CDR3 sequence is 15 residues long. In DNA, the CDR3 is TGTGCCAGCAGCCCCCGAGGGGCGTCCTACAATGAGCAGTTCTTC. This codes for CASSPRGASYNEQFF.

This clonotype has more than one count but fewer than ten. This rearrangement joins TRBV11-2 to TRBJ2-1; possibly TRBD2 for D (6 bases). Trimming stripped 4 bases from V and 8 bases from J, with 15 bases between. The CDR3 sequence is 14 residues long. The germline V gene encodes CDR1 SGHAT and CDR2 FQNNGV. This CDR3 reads CASSSQRELDEQFF. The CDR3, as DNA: TGTGCCAGCAGCTCCCAACGGGAGTTAGATGAGCAGTTCTTC.

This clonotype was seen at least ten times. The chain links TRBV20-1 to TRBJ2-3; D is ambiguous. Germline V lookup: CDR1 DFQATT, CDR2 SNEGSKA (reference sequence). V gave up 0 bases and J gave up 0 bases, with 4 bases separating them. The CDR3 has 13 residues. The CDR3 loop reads CSARDASTDTQYF. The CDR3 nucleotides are TGCAGTGCTAGAGATGCTAGCACAGATACGCAGTATTTT.

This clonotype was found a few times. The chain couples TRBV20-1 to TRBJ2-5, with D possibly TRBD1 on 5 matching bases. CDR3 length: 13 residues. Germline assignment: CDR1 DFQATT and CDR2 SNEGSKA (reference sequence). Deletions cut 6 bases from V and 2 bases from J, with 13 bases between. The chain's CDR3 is CSAPHRTQETQYF. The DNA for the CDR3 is TGCAGTGCCCCCCACCGGACACAAGAGACCCAGTACTTC.

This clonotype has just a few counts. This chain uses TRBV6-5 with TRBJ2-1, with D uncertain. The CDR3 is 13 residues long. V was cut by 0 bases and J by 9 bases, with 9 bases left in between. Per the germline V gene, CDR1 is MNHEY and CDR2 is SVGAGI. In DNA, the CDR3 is TGTGCCAGCAGTTACTCGAGGTGGGCTGAGCAGTTCTTC. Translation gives CASSYSRWAEQFF.

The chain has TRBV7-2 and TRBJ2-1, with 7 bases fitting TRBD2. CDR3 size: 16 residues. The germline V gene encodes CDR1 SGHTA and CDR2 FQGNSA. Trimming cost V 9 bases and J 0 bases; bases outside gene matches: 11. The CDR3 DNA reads TGTGCCAGTAAGGAGGGCGGGGGTAGCTCCTACAATGAGCAGTTCTTC. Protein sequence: CASKEGGGSSYNEQFF.

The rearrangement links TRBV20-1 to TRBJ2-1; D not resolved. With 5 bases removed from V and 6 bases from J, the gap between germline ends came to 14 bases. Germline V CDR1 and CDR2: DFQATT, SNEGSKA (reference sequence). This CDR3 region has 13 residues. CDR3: CSAGEETSNEQFF. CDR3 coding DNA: TGCAGTGCTGGCGAGGAAACGAGCAATGAGCAGTTCTTC.

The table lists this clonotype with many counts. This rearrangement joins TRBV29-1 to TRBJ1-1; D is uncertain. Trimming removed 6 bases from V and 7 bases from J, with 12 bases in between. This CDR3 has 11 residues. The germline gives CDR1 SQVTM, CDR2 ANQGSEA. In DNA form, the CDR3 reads TGCAGCGTGCGAAAACAGAATGAAGCTTTCTTT. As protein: CSVRKQNEAFF.

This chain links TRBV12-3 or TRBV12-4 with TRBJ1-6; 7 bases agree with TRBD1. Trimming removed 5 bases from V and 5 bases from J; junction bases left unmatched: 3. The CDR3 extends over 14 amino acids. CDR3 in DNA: TGTGCCAGCAGTCGACAGGGACATAATTCACCCCTCCACTTT. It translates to CASSRQGHNSPLHF.

The chain's CDR3 is CASSYSGDSYEQYF. The CDR3 DNA sequence: TGTGCCAGCAGTTACTCGGGAGATTCCTACGAGCAGTACTTC. The chain has TRBV6-2 or TRBV6-3 and TRBJ2-7, with D possibly matching TRBD2 (5 bases). CDR1 is MNHEY, CDR2 SVGEGT, per germline. The CDR3 consists of 14 residues. With 0 bases removed from V and 1 base from J, the gap between germline ends came to 7 bases.

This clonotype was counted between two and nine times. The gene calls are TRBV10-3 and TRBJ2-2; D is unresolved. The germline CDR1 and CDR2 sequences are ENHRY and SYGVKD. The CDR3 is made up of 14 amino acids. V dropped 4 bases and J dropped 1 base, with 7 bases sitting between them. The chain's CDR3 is CAISGWENTGELFF. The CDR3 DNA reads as TGTGCCATCAGTGGGTGGGAGAACACCGGGGAGCTGTTTTTT.

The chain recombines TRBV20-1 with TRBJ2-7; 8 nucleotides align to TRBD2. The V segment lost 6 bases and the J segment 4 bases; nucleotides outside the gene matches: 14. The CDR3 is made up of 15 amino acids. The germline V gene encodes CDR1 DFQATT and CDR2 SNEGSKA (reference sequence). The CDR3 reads CSAGGVAGRLYEQYF. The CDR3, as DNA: TGCAGTGCCGGGGGGGTAGCGGGGCGCCTATACGAGCAGTACTTC.

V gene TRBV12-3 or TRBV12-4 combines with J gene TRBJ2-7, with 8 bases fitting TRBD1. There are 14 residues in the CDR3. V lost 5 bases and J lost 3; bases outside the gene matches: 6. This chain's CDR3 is CASSLDRGYYEQYF. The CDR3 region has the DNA TGTGCCAGCAGTCTCGACAGGGGTTACTACGAGCAGTACTTC.

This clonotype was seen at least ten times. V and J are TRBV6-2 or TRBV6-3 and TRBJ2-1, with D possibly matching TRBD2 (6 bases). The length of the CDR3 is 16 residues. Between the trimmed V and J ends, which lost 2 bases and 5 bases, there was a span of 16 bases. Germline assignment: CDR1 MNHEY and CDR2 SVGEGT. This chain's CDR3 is CASSYEAGRGNNEQFF. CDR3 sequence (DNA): TGTGCCAGCAGTTACGAGGCGGGAAGGGGAAACAATGAGCAGTTCTTC.

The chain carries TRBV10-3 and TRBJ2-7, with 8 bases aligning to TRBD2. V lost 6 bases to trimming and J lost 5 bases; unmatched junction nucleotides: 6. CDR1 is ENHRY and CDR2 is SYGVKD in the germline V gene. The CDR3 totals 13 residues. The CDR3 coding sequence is TGTGCCATCAGGGAGCGGGAGAGCGACGAGCAGTACTTC. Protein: CAIRERESDEQYF.

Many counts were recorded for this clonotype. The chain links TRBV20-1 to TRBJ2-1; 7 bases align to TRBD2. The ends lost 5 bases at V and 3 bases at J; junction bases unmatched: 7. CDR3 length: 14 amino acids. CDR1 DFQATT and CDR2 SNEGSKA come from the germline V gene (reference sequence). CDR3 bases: TGCAGTGCTTCACCGGGAGGTCTCTACAATGAGCAGTTCTTC. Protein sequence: CSASPGGLYNEQFF.